The following is a T cell receptor beta chain sequence with its context. The sample belongs to a study of blood T cell repertoires in COVID-19. The wider study: Sources were T cells, B-cell-depleted T cells, or PBMCs; the material itself was cDNA or gDNA.

There are 15 residues in the CDR3. Trimming took 4 bases from V and 7 from J; bases not matched to a gene: 8. The germline CDR1 and CDR2 sequences are SGHRS and YFSETQ. This study enrolled people aged roughly 18 to 90 from about two dozen US geographic areas. Assay used: immunoSEQ multiplex PCR; TCRdb lists only in-frame clones, some missing. The table shows 130,000 or so clones, with around four fifths occurring only once. The source material was PBMCs or T cells enriched from blood (not recorded which). This clonotype was obtained from a man in his forties with acute COVID-19. V is TRBV5-1 and J is TRBJ1-2; 12 bases map to TRBD1. CDR3 residues: CASSAPGTGGVGYTF. CDR3 coding DNA: TGCGCCAGCAGCGCACCCGGGACAGGGGGCGTTGGCTACACCTTC. Using reference TRBV5-1 and TRBJ1-2 for the parts outside the CDR3, the full variable domain is KAGVTQTPRYLIKTRGQQVTLSCSPISGHRSVSWYQQTPGQGLQFLFEYFSETQRNKGNFPGRFSGRQFSNSRSEMNVSTLELGDSALYLCASSAPGTGGVGYTFGSGTRLTVV.